The rows below give T cell receptor beta chains drawn from one sample of a study of T cell responses to AZD1222 COVID-19 vaccine. Libraries were prepared by immunoSEQ multiplex PCR; TCRdb keeps only in-frame clonotypes and omits some of them. The repertoire includes some 130,000 clones, about 85% of them detected once, and approximately 1.5% sits in the top ten. This sample comprised peripheral blood, obtained on day 0 of AZD1222 vaccination. The receptors come from an adult in good health. Each CDR3 is given with its conserved first and last residue. D genes are given only for firm matches. Clone size is not always given. Where it is, it says once, few, many or a class for expanded clones.

>TRBD2|once|TRBV5-1|TRBJ2-3
CASSLGLAGGTDTQYF
TGCGCCAGCAGCCTGGGACTAGCGGGGGGCACAGATACGCAGTATTTT
>TRBD1|-|TRBV10-3|TRBJ2-1
CAISRTGATRRVTSSYNEQFF
TGTGCCATCAGCAGGACAGGGGCCACCCGGAGGGTGACCAGCTCCTACAATGAGCAGTTCTTC
>-|-|TRBV27|TRBJ1-1
CATSTASNTEAFF
TGTGCCACGTCGACAGCGTCAAACACTGAAGCTTTCTTT
>TRBD1|-|TRBV7-9|TRBJ2-7
CASSSGQGYGEQYF
TGTGCCAGCAGCTCGGGACAGGGGTACGGCGAGCAGTACTTC
>-|-|TRBV6-2/TRBV6-3|TRBJ2-2
CASSLLGDTGELFF
TGTGCCAGCAGTCTCCTGGGGGATACCGGGGAGCTGTTTTTT
>-|-|TRBV7-2|TRBJ1-5
CASSLVQASNQPQHF
TGTGCCAGCAGCTTAGTACAGGCCAGCAATCAGCCCCAGCATTTT
>TRBD1|-|TRBV27|TRBJ1-1
CASSLLTGGTEAFF
TGTGCCAGCAGTTTATTAACAGGGGGCACTGAAGCTTTCTTT
>TRBD1|-|TRBV4-2|TRBJ2-3
CASSRGQGTDTQYF
TGTGCCAGCAGTCGCGGACAGGGGACAGATACGCAGTATTTT
>-|-|TRBV4-1|TRBJ2-7
CASSQEEPNRGGEQYF
TGCGCCAGCAGCCAAGAAGAACCCAACAGGGGAGGCGAGCAGTACTTC
>TRBD1|-|TRBV19|TRBJ2-5
CASSMGGQGETQYF
TGTGCCAGTAGTATGGGGGGACAGGGAGAGACCCAGTACTTC
>-|-|TRBV5-1|TRBJ1-6
CASSLGTRGSPLHF
TGCGCCAGCAGCTTGGGCACGAGGGGTTCACCCCTCCACTTT
>TRBD1|-|TRBV6-5|TRBJ2-1
CASRGQTGSYNEQFF
TGTGCCAGCAGGGGCCAGACAGGGAGCTACAATGAGCAGTTCTTC
>-|-|TRBV30|TRBJ1-3
CAWSVGQSSGNTIYF
TGTGCCTGGAGCGTCGGGCAGAGCTCTGGAAACACCATATATTTT
>TRBD2|-|TRBV11-3|TRBJ2-2
CASSSSGGMNTGELFF
TGTGCCAGCAGCTCATCCGGGGGGATGAACACCGGGGAGCTGTTTTTT
>TRBD2|once|TRBV5-1|TRBJ2-1
CASSLASGGPLEQFF
TGCGCCAGCAGCTTGGCCAGCGGGGGGCCCCTTGAGCAGTTCTTC
>TRBD2|-|TRBV5-1|TRBJ2-3
CASSLNSGGAPDTQYF
TGCGCCAGCAGCTTAAATAGCGGGGGGGCTCCAGATACGCAGTATTTT
>-|-|TRBV7-8|TRBJ1-1
CASSRDGALNTEAFF
TGTGCCAGCAGCCGAGACGGGGCCCTAAACACTGAAGCTTTCTTT
>-|-|TRBV14|TRBJ2-7
CASSQWGVSEQYF
TGTGCCAGCAGCCAATGGGGGGTCAGCGAGCAGTACTTC
>-|-|TRBV9|TRBJ1-2
CASEDERDGYTF
TGTGCCAGCGAAGACGAGCGGGATGGCTACACCTTC
>-|-|TRBV5-4|TRBJ1-5
CASSLQGSNQPQHF
TGTGCCAGCAGCCTACAGGGTAGCAATCAGCCCCAGCATTTT
>-|-|TRBV12-3/TRBV12-4|TRBJ2-3
CASQGPWGDTQYF
TGTGCCAGCCAGGGGCCGTGGGGAGATACGCAGTATTTT
>-|-|TRBV14|TRBJ2-6
CASSQVGVSGLTGSGANVLTF
TGTGCCAGCAGCCAAGTCGGAGTTTCGGGACTTACTGGCTCTGGGGCCAACGTCCTGACTTTC
>TRBD1|-|TRBV28|TRBJ1-2
CASSLFLGGDTF
TGTGCCAGCAGTTTATTCCTAGGGGGCGACACCTTC
>TRBD1|-|TRBV19|TRBJ1-5
CASTEGTGGYQPQHF
TGTGCCAGTACCGAAGGGACAGGGGGGTATCAGCCCCAGCATTTT
>-|-|TRBV3-1/TRBV3-2|TRBJ1-6
CASSQVRDSPLHF
TGTGCCAGCAGCCAAGTTAGAGATTCACCCCTCCACTTT
>TRBD1|-|TRBV5-1|TRBJ1-1
CASSPGTANTEAFF
TGCGCCAGCAGCCCGGGGACAGCTAACACTGAAGCTTTCTTT
>-|-|TRBV6-5|TRBJ1-4
CAASYGEKLFF
TGTGCCGCCTCGTACGGTGAAAAACTGTTTTTT
>-|-|TRBV11-2|TRBJ2-7
CASSPALEYEQYF
TGTGCCAGCAGCCCCGCCCTCGAGTACGAGCAGTACTTC
>-|-|TRBV6-5|TRBJ1-2
CATRRGLNYGYTF
TGTGCCACGCGTAGGGGACTGAACTATGGCTACACCTTC
>-|-|TRBV3-1/TRBV3-2|TRBJ1-3
CASSQDSGSGNTIYF
TGTGCCAGCAGCCAAGATTCGGGGTCTGGAAACACCATATATTTT
>-|-|TRBV5-4|TRBJ2-3
CASSLVGASTDTQYF
TGTGCCAGCAGCTTGGTAGGGGCCAGCACAGATACGCAGTATTTT
>-|-|TRBV20-1|TRBJ1-2
CSASSRTHNYGYTF
TGCAGTGCTAGTTCGCGAACCCATAACTATGGCTACACCTTC
>TRBD2|-|TRBV27|TRBJ2-7
CASRLVGASGGYEQYF
TGTGCCAGCAGACTAGTAGGGGCTAGCGGGGGCTACGAGCAGTACTTC
>TRBD1|-|TRBV3-1/TRBV3-2|TRBJ1-2
CASSQAGTGGEYGYTF
TGTGCCAGCAGCCAAGCCGGGACAGGGGGAGAGTATGGCTACACCTTC
>-|-|TRBV5-1|TRBJ1-2
CASSLSREDGYTF
TGCGCCAGCAGCTTGTCCAGGGAGGATGGCTACACCTTC
>-|-|TRBV7-2|TRBJ2-2
CASSPRSSPTGELFF
TGTGCCAGCAGCCCTCGGAGTTCTCCCACCGGGGAGCTGTTTTTT
>-|-|TRBV7-2|TRBJ2-3
CASSLVPLASSTDTQYF
TGTGCCAGCAGCTTAGTCCCTCTAGCGTCTAGCACAGATACGCAGTATTTT
>-|-|TRBV28|TRBJ2-7
CASRLRGRGLYEQYF
TGTGCCAGCAGGCTCCGGGGCCGAGGGCTCTACGAGCAGTACTTC
>-|-|TRBV12-3/TRBV12-4|TRBJ2-1
CASREQVAGQFF
TGTGCCAGCAGGGAACAGGTGGCGGGGCAGTTCTTC